Listed below are T cell receptor beta chains from one sample, sequenced in a study of early T cells in non-severe SARS-CoV-2 infection. Each CDR3 protein is one row after TCRdb ran MiXCR on the 5' RACE reads. The data contain around 50,000 distinct CDR3 sequences, 12% of them singletons. The specimen was whole blood. Receptor source: an adult who was a healthcare worker with PCR-confirmed SARS-CoV-2 infection or an uninfected control (not recorded which). Both conserved end residues are part of each CDR3. Fields, in order: J gene, V gene, CDR3 protein.

j_gene: TRBJ2-3; v_gene: TRBV28; CDR3aa: CASSGSGAATDTQYF
j_gene: TRBJ2-3; v_gene: TRBV7-2; CDR3aa: CASSLWALGEVADTQYF
j_gene: TRBJ2-7; v_gene: TRBV20-1; CDR3aa: CSAEVGKGSYEQYF
j_gene: TRBJ2-3; v_gene: TRBV27; CDR3aa: CASSSGFTDTQYF
j_gene: TRBJ2-1; v_gene: TRBV5-1; CDR3aa: CASSLGAAQNEQFF
j_gene: TRBJ2-7; v_gene: TRBV6-1; CDR3aa: CASSPDPDLYEQYF
j_gene: TRBJ1-1; v_gene: TRBV6-5; CDR3aa: CASSYSAQVEAFF
j_gene: TRBJ1-5; v_gene: TRBV7-9; CDR3aa: CASSLVDSNQPQHF
j_gene: TRBJ2-5; v_gene: TRBV5-8; CDR3aa: CASSLIKQGTQYF
j_gene: TRBJ1-1; v_gene: TRBV7-9; CDR3aa: CASSSDRADETEAFF
j_gene: TRBJ1-2; v_gene: TRBV20-1; CDR3aa: CSAIGVEGYTF
j_gene: TRBJ2-3; v_gene: TRBV7-9; CDR3aa: CASSPGPDTQYF
j_gene: TRBJ1-6; v_gene: TRBV4-1; CDR3aa: CASSQVGPPSSYNSPLHF
j_gene: TRBJ1-3; v_gene: TRBV18; CDR3aa: CASSPLKGGAGNTIYF
j_gene: TRBJ2-7; v_gene: TRBV28; CDR3aa: CASSRGTYREQYF
j_gene: TRBJ1-6; v_gene: TRBV30; CDR3aa: CAWSVLGNSPLHF
j_gene: TRBJ1-2; v_gene: TRBV10-2; CDR3aa: CASSEYRTYGYTF
j_gene: TRBJ2-7; v_gene: TRBV7-9; CDR3aa: CASSPTSGRTHEQYF
j_gene: TRBJ2-1; v_gene: TRBV28; CDR3aa: CASSPPAGLYNEQFF
j_gene: TRBJ2-5; v_gene: TRBV28; CDR3aa: CASSLGTSSPTGF
j_gene: TRBJ2-7; v_gene: TRBV27; CDR3aa: CASSFISGTRSSYEQYF
j_gene: TRBJ2-2; v_gene: TRBV7-9; CDR3aa: CASSSRDRDTGELFF
j_gene: TRBJ2-1; v_gene: TRBV4-2; CDR3aa: CASSPPGSGRADEQFF
j_gene: TRBJ2-2; v_gene: TRBV11-2; CDR3aa: CASSNRQGGTGELFF
j_gene: TRBJ2-6; v_gene: TRBV7-2; CDR3aa: CASTNSAGSGANVLTF
j_gene: TRBJ1-2; v_gene: TRBV4-1; CDR3aa: CASSQGTGVNYGYTF
j_gene: TRBJ1-5; v_gene: TRBV28; CDR3aa: CASRTGDQPQHF
j_gene: TRBJ1-3; v_gene: TRBV5-4; CDR3aa: CASGSEPGNTIYF
j_gene: TRBJ1-6; v_gene: TRBV6-6; CDR3aa: CASTQGTGGSPLHF
j_gene: TRBJ1-1; v_gene: TRBV20-1; CDR3aa: CSARDAGAGEFAEAFF
j_gene: TRBJ2-1; v_gene: TRBV28; CDR3aa: CASRTGIVHNEQFF
j_gene: TRBJ2-3; v_gene: TRBV7-2; CDR3aa: CASGPAGRGDTQYF
j_gene: TRBJ2-1; v_gene: TRBV10-2; CDR3aa: CASRPGRNNEQFF
j_gene: TRBJ1-1; v_gene: TRBV12-3/TRBV12-4; CDR3aa: CASITTGGTEAFF
j_gene: TRBJ2-1; v_gene: TRBV29-1; CDR3aa: CSVEEEAAEQFF
j_gene: TRBJ1-1; v_gene: TRBV9; CDR3aa: CASSVGTIQMNTEAFF
j_gene: TRBJ2-7; v_gene: TRBV29-1; CDR3aa: CSVLAGTTYEQYF
j_gene: TRBJ2-5; v_gene: TRBV4-1; CDR3aa: CASSQVGGQETQYF
j_gene: TRBJ2-3; v_gene: TRBV6-1; CDR3aa: CASNVAGGGIDTQYF
j_gene: TRBJ1-2; v_gene: TRBV18; CDR3aa: CASSPRTPAHGYTF
j_gene: TRBJ1-1; v_gene: TRBV28; CDR3aa: CASSFPLTGIDPEAFF
j_gene: TRBJ2-7; v_gene: TRBV4-2; CDR3aa: CASSRRDNQYEQYF
j_gene: TRBJ2-3; v_gene: TRBV14; CDR3aa: CASSQEGDYLTDTQYF
j_gene: TRBJ1-5; v_gene: TRBV6-2/TRBV6-3; CDR3aa: CASSFPLAGGQPQHF
j_gene: TRBJ1-2; v_gene: TRBV20-1; CDR3aa: CSAQGSGNYGYTF
j_gene: TRBJ1-5; v_gene: TRBV27; CDR3aa: CASSTLGNQPQHF
j_gene: TRBJ2-2; v_gene: TRBV11-3; CDR3aa: CASSLAGIDTGELFF
j_gene: TRBJ2-3; v_gene: TRBV27; CDR3aa: CASSSGTGFDTQYF
j_gene: TRBJ1-2; v_gene: TRBV6-1; CDR3aa: CASSARTGTIYGYTF
j_gene: TRBJ1-1; v_gene: TRBV7-6; CDR3aa: CASSPGGRRTEAFF
j_gene: TRBJ1-2; v_gene: TRBV3-1; CDR3aa: CASSQVGIRTF
j_gene: TRBJ2-1; v_gene: TRBV7-8; CDR3aa: CASRARGLGYNEQFF